This T cell receptor beta chain was sequenced in a study of cytotoxic CD8 clonotypes in ibrutinib-treated CLL. Study-wide context: The study included roughly 10 relapsed/refractory and under 16 treatment-naive patients; fewer than 18 had IGHV unmutated disease.

Generated by immunoSEQ multiplex PCR, the TCRdb table keeps only in-frame clones and is missing some. The sample lists some 120,000 clones, roughly 84% occurring once. Germline CDR1 and CDR2: WSHSY and SAAADI. This CDR3 spans 14 amino acids. The ends were cut back, 8 bases at V and 2 bases at J, with 16 bases in the middle. Genomic DNA (roughly 1.9 micrograms) was obtained from cryopreserved PBMCs for construction of TCR beta libraries. The sequences come from PBMCs, collected after 24 months of ibrutinib treatment. The chain joins TRBV10-2 to TRBJ2-7; D tentatively reads TRBD1 or TRBD2 (6 bases each). The TCR sequence derives from a human donor with chronic lymphocytic leukemia. Here the CDR3 DNA reads TGCGCCAGCTTGGAGAGGGGGGAGACCTACGAGCAGTACTTC. Protein sequence: CASLERGETYEQYF.